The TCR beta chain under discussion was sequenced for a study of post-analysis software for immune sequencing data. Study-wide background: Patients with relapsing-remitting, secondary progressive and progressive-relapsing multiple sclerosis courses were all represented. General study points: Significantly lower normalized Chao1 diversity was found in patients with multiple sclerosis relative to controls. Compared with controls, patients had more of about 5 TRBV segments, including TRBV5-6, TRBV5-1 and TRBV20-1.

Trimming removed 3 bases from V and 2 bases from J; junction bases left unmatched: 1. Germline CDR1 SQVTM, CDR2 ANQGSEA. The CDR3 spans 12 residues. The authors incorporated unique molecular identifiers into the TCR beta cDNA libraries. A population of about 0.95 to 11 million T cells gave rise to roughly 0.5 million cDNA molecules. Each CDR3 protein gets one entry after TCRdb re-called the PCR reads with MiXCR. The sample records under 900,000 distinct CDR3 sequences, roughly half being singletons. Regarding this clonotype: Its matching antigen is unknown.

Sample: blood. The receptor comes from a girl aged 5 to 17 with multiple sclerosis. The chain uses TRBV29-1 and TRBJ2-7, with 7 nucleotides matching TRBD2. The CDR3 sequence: CSVDAGAYEQYF. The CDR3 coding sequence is TGCAGCGTTGATGCGGGAGCCTACGAGCAGTACTTC.